Following are 19 T cell receptor beta chains from one sample sequenced in a study of spatial heterogeneity in lung cancer. As for time point: sample taken at primary tumor resection. TCRdb reanalysed the 5' RACE reads using MiXCR and keeps one entry per CDR3 protein. The table lists more than 15,000 distinct CDR3 sequences, roughly 6.2% of them singletons. Study-level points and caveats: The number of expanded tumor alpha and beta chains correlated with mutation number.

Antigens for these TCRs are unknown. Sequencing was performed on lung tumor tissue, taken at surgery. Source of these receptors: a male donor with early-stage non-small cell lung cancer.

This clonotype was observed many times. This beta chain is an off-target read within a library intended for alpha chains, so its frequency means little. V is TRBV4-1 and J is TRBJ1-2; 10 bases align to TRBD1. This CDR3 is 15 amino acids long. Germline lookup yields CDR1 MGHRA and CDR2 YSYEKL. V gave up 4 bases and J gave up 4 bases; unmatched junction bases: 6. The CDR3 reads CASSPEGQGGYGYTF. The CDR3 nucleotides are TGCGCCAGCAGCCCTGAAGGACAGGGGGGCTATGGCTACACCTTC.

This clonotype was found many times. This beta chain was picked up by a library intended for alpha chains and is off target, so its count carries little meaning. The V and J genes are TRBV11-2 and TRBJ2-1, with D possibly being TRBD1 or TRBD2 (5 bases each). V lost 1 base, J lost 4 bases, and 20 bases lay in between. The CDR3 has 18 amino acids. Germline V gene sequence: CDR1 SGHAT, CDR2 FQNNGV. The CDR3 here is CASSLGVSVGVWYNEQFF. CDR3 in DNA: TGTGCCAGCAGCTTAGGTGTTAGCGTGGGGGTTTGGTACAATGAGCAGTTCTTC.

This clonotype was seen many times. This beta chain is a stray read from a library made for alpha chains; its abundance is not meaningful. V gene TRBV2 combines with J gene TRBJ1-4; weak D call: TRBD1 (5 bases). Trimming removed 3 bases from V and 1 base from J, with 12 bases in between. From germline, CDR1 is SNHLY and CDR2 FYNNEI. CDR3 length: 16 amino acids. The CDR3: CASSDLTQGTNEKLFF. CDR3 nucleotides: TGTGCCAGCAGTGATCTCACGCAGGGAACTAATGAAAAACTGTTTTTT.

This clonotype was seen ten or more times. In a library made to pick up alpha chains, this beta chain is a stray read with a size that means little. This chain uses TRBV20-1 with TRBJ1-2, with D possibly matching TRBD1 (5 bases). CDR1 is DFQATT, CDR2 SNEGSKA, per germline (reference sequence). The CDR3 has 12 residues. With 3 bases removed from V and 3 bases from J, the gap between germline ends came to 8 bases. The CDR3 nucleotides read TGCAGTGCTAGGGGGCGCGACTATGGCTACACCTTC. Protein product: CSARGRDYGYTF.

This clonotype appeared many times. This beta chain turned up in a library designed for alpha chains; as an off-target read, its abundance says little. V and J are TRBV5-6 and TRBJ1-5; TRBD1 aligns across 12 bases. The germline V gene has CDR1 SGHDT and CDR2 YYEEEE. This CDR3 contains 15 residues. After removal of 7 bases from V and 6 bases from J, the junction contained 8 bases not matched to a gene. CDR3 region: CASSRDRGLSQPQHF. The CDR3 DNA sequence: TGTGCCAGCTCGAGGGACAGGGGGCTTAGTCAGCCCCAGCATTTT.

This clonotype showed up many times. For a library built for alpha chains, this beta chain is a stray read; little rests on its size. The chain links TRBV25-1 to TRBJ2-7; a possible D gene is TRBD2 (7 bases). The V gene lost 1 base and the J gene lost 0 bases, with 19 bases spanning the gap. The CDR3 contains 18 residues. From germline, CDR1 is MGHDK and CDR2 SYGVNS. The CDR3 here is CASSEWASGEGSSYEQYF. DNA of the CDR3: TGTGCCAGCAGTGAATGGGCCTCAGGGGAGGGAAGCTCCTACGAGCAGTACTTC.

This clonotype occurred many times. This beta chain is an off-target read within a library intended for alpha chains, so its frequency means little. The chain joins TRBV28 to TRBJ2-7, with D tentatively TRBD1 (6 bases). Germline V gene sequence: CDR1 MDHEN, CDR2 SYDVKM. Trimming removed 2 bases at V and 3 bases at J, with 11 bases between. CDR3 length: 14 amino acids. The CDR3 sequence is CASSLPTGIYEQYF. The CDR3 nucleotides read TGTGCCAGCAGTTTACCGACAGGAATCTACGAGCAGTACTTC.

The sample holds many counts of this clonotype. As an off-target read in a library built for alpha chains, this beta chain has a frequency of little significance. The chain combines TRBV7-8 with TRBJ2-1; D possibly matches TRBD1 or TRBD2 (8 bases each). The CDR3 sequence is 18 residues long. Germline V gene data show CDR1 as SGHVS and CDR2 as FQNEAQ. With 5 bases removed from V and 3 bases from J, the gap between germline ends came to 23 bases. The CDR3 DNA reads TGTGCCAGCAGCCGTGGACAGGGTTCCAGCGGGGGCTACAATGAGCAGTTCTTC. Protein product: CASSRGQGSSGGYNEQFF.

This clonotype is medium-sized within its sample. Within a library made for alpha chains, this beta chain is off target, and its count is uninformative. CDR3 in DNA: TGTGCCAGCAGCTTAGTGGAGAACACTGAAGCTTTCTTT. Amino acids: CASSLVENTEAFF. The chain is built from TRBV7-2 and TRBJ1-1; D is uncertain. V was pared by 1 base and J by 1 base, with 4 bases between. Germline CDR1 SGHTA, CDR2 FQGNSA. CDR3 length: 13 residues.

In its sample, this clonotype was seen many times. This beta chain appears as a stray read in a library generated for alpha chains; its size is not informative. This chain connects TRBV2 to TRBJ2-5; D is uncertain. Deletions cut 4 bases from V and 3 bases from J, with 9 bases between. Per the germline V gene, CDR1 is SNHLY and CDR2 is FYNNEI. This CDR3 is 13 amino acids long. This CDR3 is CASSAHPEETQYF. The CDR3 region has the DNA TGTGCCAGCAGTGCGCACCCCGAAGAGACCCAGTACTTC.

This clonotype has ten or more counts. This beta chain lies outside the target of a library built for alpha chains; its clone size means little. This chain connects TRBV20-1 to TRBJ2-3; D is perhaps TRBD1 or TRBD2 (5 bases each). This CDR3 has 14 amino acids. Trimming removed 1 base from V and 5 bases from J, with 13 bases in between. Germline V CDR1 and CDR2: DFQATT, SNEGSKA (reference sequence). CDR3 region: CSARAMGEQDTQYF. The CDR3 bases are TGCAGTGCTAGAGCTATGGGGGAGCAAGATACGCAGTATTTT.

Ten or more counts support this clonotype. A library prepared for alpha chains yielded this beta chain as an off-target read; its size is of little meaning. The chain has TRBV2 and TRBJ2-4; no firm D call. V was trimmed by 2 bases and J by 5 bases, leaving 7 bases between them. The length of the CDR3 is 13 residues. From germline, CDR1 is SNHLY and CDR2 FYNNEI. The chain's CDR3 is CASSEQAENIQYF. Here the CDR3 DNA reads TGTGCCAGCAGTGAACAGGCGGAAAACATTCAGTACTTC.

This clonotype was seen ten or more times. This beta chain is off target for a library built for alpha chains, so its abundance means little. The V call is TRBV27, the J call TRBJ2-7, with 10 nucleotides matching TRBD1. This CDR3 comprises 15 residues. With V trimmed by 2 bases and J by 6 bases, 7 bases remained unmatched. The V gene's germline CDR1 is MNHEY and CDR2 SMNVEV (reference sequence). CDR3 coding DNA: TGTGCCAGCAGTTTAGGACAGGGGGGGTTCTCCGAGCAGTACTTC. Translating it yields CASSLGQGGFSEQYF.

This clonotype was observed at least ten times. The library was prepared for alpha chains; this beta chain is a stray read, so its frequency means little. V and J are TRBV28 and TRBJ1-5; D might be TRBD1 (5 bases). Germline V gene lookup returns CDR1 MDHEN and CDR2 SYDVKM. CDR3 length equals 12 residues. V lost 6 bases to trimming and J lost 5 bases, with 8 bases between them. The CDR3 DNA sequence: TGTGCCAGCAGGCTAGGGGATCAGCCCCAGCATTTT. This codes for CASRLGDQPQHF.

This clonotype was found many times. This beta chain represents an off-target read in a library built for alpha chains; its size is of limited meaning. The V gene is TRBV11-2, the J gene TRBJ2-7, with unresolved D. This CDR3 spans 14 amino acids. Trimming shortened V by 1 base and J by 2 bases, and 9 bases separated the two germline ends. Germline V gene data show CDR1 as SGHAT and CDR2 as FQNNGV. The DNA for the CDR3 is TGTGCCAGCAGCTTAGCCCAGAGTCCCTACGAGCAGTACTTC. Translating it yields CASSLAQSPYEQYF.

This clonotype has at least ten counts. With the library built for alpha chains, this beta chain is off target and its frequency is not meaningful. V usage is TRBV4-1 and J usage is TRBJ2-2; 7 nucleotides match TRBD2. The length of the CDR3 is 15 residues. The germline V gene encodes CDR1 MGHRA and CDR2 YSYEKL. V was clipped by 8 bases and J by 7 bases; unmatched bases: 13. CDR3 amino acids: CASQRELRFGGELFF. The CDR3, as DNA: TGCGCCAGCCAGCGGGAACTGAGGTTCGGCGGGGAGCTGTTTTTT.

This clonotype was recorded many times. Because this beta chain is a stray read in a library intended to capture alpha chains, its abundance should not be given much weight. The V and J genes are TRBV11-2 and TRBJ2-5; 7 nucleotides align to TRBD1. The CDR3 sequence is 15 residues long. V gave up 5 bases and J gave up 1 base; unmatched junction bases: 7. CDR1 SGHAT and CDR2 FQNNGV come from the germline V gene. CDR3 in DNA: TGTGCCAGCAGCCACCGGGACAGCATCCAAGAGACCCAGTACTTC. It yields the protein CASSHRDSIQETQYF.

To note about this clonotype: This beta chain was picked up by a library intended for alpha chains and is off target, so its count carries little meaning. The chain combines TRBV20-1 with TRBJ2-1; the match to TRBD2 covers 10 bases. The CDR3 extends over 14 amino acids. Germline V gives CDR1 DFQATT, CDR2 SNEGSKA (reference sequence). After removal of 4 bases from V and 3 bases from J, the junction contained 3 bases not matched to a gene. CDR3 loop: CSANSGGVYNEQFF. In DNA, the CDR3 is TGCAGTGCTAACAGCGGGGGGGTCTACAATGAGCAGTTCTTC.

This clonotype was found many times. This beta chain appears as a stray read in a library generated for alpha chains; its size is not informative. This chain uses TRBV6-2 or TRBV6-3 with TRBJ2-5, with D tentatively TRBD1 (6 bases). The CDR3 runs to 17 residues. CDR1 and CDR2 from the germline V gene are MNHEY and SVGEGT. Trimming took 7 bases from V and 2 from J, leaving 23 bases between them. CDR3: CASNRGDNAGVQETQYF. In DNA, the CDR3 is TGTGCCAGCAACCGCGGAGACAACGCAGGGGTACAAGAGACCCAGTACTTC.